Shown below are 28 T cell receptor beta chains from a single sample sequenced in a study of tumor and adjacent non-tumor tissue in lung cancer. The library came from three nested PCR rounds adapted from ARM-PCR protocols. One entry per CDR3 protein, called by TCRdb with MiXCR from the multiplex PCR reads. The sample has approximately 80,000 distinct CDR3 sequences, 80% to 90% seen once. The template was RNA from unsorted bulk tissue. The normal lung tissue was taken more than 3 cm from the tumor edge. Sequencing was carried out using distant non-tumor lung tissue. The receptors come from a man aged 55 to 70 with non-small cell lung cancer.

A note on this clonotype: The junction shows a germline mismatch at one end, possibly a read error. The chain has TRBV5-4 and TRBJ1-1; a weak D match, TRBD1 (5 bases). This CDR3 spans 15 amino acids. Germline loops: CDR1 SGHNT, CDR2 YYREEE (reference sequence). Written as DNA, the CDR3 is TGCGCCAGCAGCCCTGATGGGGGGAGGGACACTGAAGCTTTCTTT. Protein sequence: CASSPDGGRDTEAFF.

In this sample, this clonotype turned up many times. The V gene is TRBV20-1, the J gene TRBJ2-7; the D gene is possibly TRBD1 (6 bases). The V end was cut by 4 bases, the J end by 2 bases, with 9 bases between. The CDR3 totals 12 residues. CDR1 is DFQATT, CDR2 SNEGSKA, per germline (reference sequence). CDR3 sequence (DNA): TGCAGTGCTAATGACAGGACCTACGAGCAGTACTTC. It encodes CSANDRTYEQYF.

There are many counts of this clonotype. The chain has TRBV30 and TRBJ2-2, with 9 bases matching TRBD1. There are 14 residues in the CDR3. Germline loops: CDR1 GTSNPN, CDR2 SVGIG (reference sequence). V lost 0 bases, J lost 5 bases, and 1 base stayed unmatched. CDR3 sequence: CAWSVTGGTGELFF. The CDR3 DNA reads TGTGCCTGGAGTGTGACAGGGGGGACCGGGGAGCTGTTTTTT.

As concerns this clonotype: A clone one base away is much larger, so this may be a read error. The V and J genes are TRBV5-1 and TRBJ2-5; 9 bases fit TRBD2. The CDR3 has 15 amino acids. Unmatched junction bases numbered 7, after V lost 2 bases and J lost 5 bases. Germline-derived CDR1 and CDR2 are SGHRS and YFSETQ. CDR3 in amino acids: CASSFYSSGDETQYF. Written as DNA, the CDR3 is TGCGCCAGCAGCTTCTACTCTAGCGGGGATGAGACCCAGTACTTC.

Of note for this clonotype: Given the absence of the conserved phenylalanine or tryptophan at the CDR3 end, a read error is likely. This chain uses TRBV6-1 with TRBJ2-4; no definite D call. The germline CDR1 and CDR2 sequences are MNHNS and SASEGT. Trimming shortened V by 7 bases and J by 0 bases, and 13 bases separated the two germline ends. The CDR3 has 15 amino acids. The DNA of the CDR3 is TGTGCCAGCACGTTCGGTACCCAAGCCAAAAACATTCAGTACTTA. It encodes CASTFGTQAKNIQYL.

About this clonotype itself: One end of the junction varies from germline; a read error may be responsible. The chain uses TRBV20-1 and TRBJ2-7; no definite D call. The CDR3 covers 13 residues. Germline CDR1 reads DFQATT; CDR2 reads SNEGSKA (reference sequence). The CDR3 nucleotides are TGTAGTGCTATAGGGAAGGCTATAGGCGAGCAGTACTTC. Its protein is CSAIGKAIGEQYF.

This clonotype occurred a few times. One end of the junction fails to match germline, which may point to a read error. This rearrangement joins TRBV13 to TRBJ2-5; tentative D call: TRBD1 (6 bases). This CDR3 has 13 amino acids. The germline gives CDR1 PRHDT, CDR2 FYEKMQ (reference sequence). CDR3 DNA sequence: TGTACCAGCAGCGTACAGGGTCAGGAGACCCAGTACTTC. It yields the protein CTSSVQGQETQYF.

Concerning this clonotype: One end of the junction fails to match germline, which may point to a read error. The chain employs TRBV4-3 and TRBJ2-2; D gene uncertain. There are 16 residues in the CDR3. CDR1 and CDR2 from the germline V gene are LGHNA and YSLEER. In nucleotides, the CDR3 is TGCGTCAGCAGCCAAGAATTCAGAACGAACACCGGAGAGCTGTTTTTT. Its protein product is CVSSQEFRTNTGELFF.

This clonotype turned up a few times. Possible read error: a much larger clone is one base away. V and J are TRBV20-1 and TRBJ1-1, with D possibly matching TRBD1 (5 bases). The CDR3 is made up of 14 amino acids. CDR1 is DFQATT, CDR2 SNEGSKA, per germline (reference sequence). The V and J ends lost 5 bases and 1 base respectively, with 14 bases between them. This chain's CDR3 is CSASTNRKNTEAFF. The CDR3 bases are TGCAGTGCTTCAACGAACAGGAAGAACACTGAAGCTTTCTTT.

On this clonotype itself: A read error is likely, as this CDR3 ends without the conserved phenylalanine or tryptophan. V and J are TRBV6-2 or TRBV6-3 and TRBJ2-4; no clear D gene. The ends were cut back, 2 bases at V and 1 base at J, with 15 bases in the middle. The germline V gene has CDR1 MNHEY and CDR2 SVGEGT. The CDR3 length is 17 residues. CDR3 DNA sequence: TGTGCCAGCAGTTACGGGATAGCAGGAGATGCCAAAAACATTCAGTACTCC. It translates to CASSYGIAGDAKNIQYS.

This clonotype was counted a single time. The junction and the germline gene differ at one end; a read error may be behind it. This chain links TRBV11-2 with TRBJ2-5; unclear D gene. The CDR3 contains 13 residues. Germline lookup yields CDR1 SGHAT and CDR2 FQNNGV. This chain's CDR3 is CASSYTWEETHYF. The CDR3 bases are TGTGCTAGCAGCTATACATGGGAAGAGACCCACTACTTC.

The V call is TRBV20-1, the J call TRBJ2-3; 8 bases fit TRBD2. This CDR3 has 16 residues. Germline loops: CDR1 DFQATT, CDR2 SNEGSKA (reference sequence). After removal of 7 bases from V and 4 bases from J, the junction contained 16 bases not matched to a gene. Here the CDR3 DNA reads TGCAGTGACGGGGGTACTACTAGCGGTCGCTCAGATACGCAGTATTTT. Its translation: CSDGGTTSGRSDTQYF.

The gene calls are TRBV6-2 or TRBV6-3 and TRBJ2-1, with 9 bases identical to TRBD2. Germline CDR1 MNHEY, CDR2 SVGEGT. The CDR3 runs 16 residues. V shed 6 bases and J 0 bases; nucleotides not matched to a gene: 6. In nucleotides, the CDR3 is TGTGCCAGCAGAGGGACTAGCATCAGCTCCTACAATGAGCAGTTCTTC. It translates to CASRGTSISSYNEQFF.

About this clonotype itself: The conserved final phenylalanine or tryptophan is absent from the CDR3, which likely points to a read error. This rearrangement joins TRBV11-3 to TRBJ2-3; 8 bases line up with TRBD1. The CDR3 totals 13 residues. Germline V CDR1 and CDR2: SGHNT, YENEEA. CDR3 nucleotides: TGTGCCTGTAGCTTTCAGGGGGCAGACACGCAGTATTCT. This sequence encodes CACSFQGADTQYS.

A remark on this clonotype: Germline and junction disagree at one end, which may indicate a read error. The chain uses TRBV29-1 and TRBJ1-1, with a possible D match to TRBD1 (6 bases). Germline-derived CDR1 and CDR2 are SQVTM and ANQGSEA. The CDR3 loop spans 16 amino acids. Here the CDR3 reads CSASRGHAAMKTEAFF. The CDR3 nucleotides are TGCAGCGCCTCCAGGGGCCACGCAGCCATGAAAACTGAAGCTTTCTTT.

In the case of this clonotype: One end of the junction does not line up with germline, which may come from a read error. For the CDR3, the DNA is TGCGCCAGCAGCTTAGTCGCCGGGGGGTGGACAGATACGCAGTATTTT. Its translation is CASSLVAGGWTDTQYF. This chain joins TRBV11-3 and TRBJ2-3; TRBD2 agrees at 7 bases. Germline values: CDR1 SGHNT, CDR2 YENEEA. The CDR3 totals 16 residues.

With regard to this clonotype: This may come from a read error, since a much larger clone is one base off. V and J are TRBV11-2 and TRBJ2-1; maybe TRBD1 (5 bases). CDR3 length: 15 amino acids. The V gene's germline CDR1 is SGHAT and CDR2 FQNNGV. The CDR3 here is CSSRPQGKSYNEQFF. In DNA, the CDR3 is TGTTCCAGCAGACCTCAGGGCAAATCCTACAATGAGCAGTTCTTC.

Worth noting for this clonotype: The junction does not match germline at one end; this may be a read error. The chain joins TRBV4-2 to TRBJ2-7, with D perhaps being TRBD1 or TRBD2 (5 bases each). CDR1 LGHNA and CDR2 YNFKEQ come from the germline V gene. The CDR3 has 16 residues. The CDR3 spells CTSSQDWPGPTYEQYF. CDR3 coding DNA: TGTACCAGCAGCCAAGATTGGCCGGGACCTACCTATGAGCAGTACTTC.

Remarks on this clonotype: One end of the junction varies from germline; a read error may be responsible. The chain has TRBV6-5 and TRBJ2-6, with TRBD1 as a possible D gene (6 bases). CDR1 MNHEY and CDR2 SVGAGI come from the germline V gene. The CDR3 runs to 17 residues. The CDR3 is CTSSLVGANSGANVLTF. CDR3 bases: TGTACCAGCAGTTTAGTGGGGGCCAACTCTGGGGCCAACGTCCTCACTTTC.

With regard to this clonotype: One end of the junction varies from germline; a read error may be responsible. This rearrangement joins TRBV11-2 to TRBJ2-5; D is possibly TRBD2 (6 bases). The CDR3 has 15 amino acids. Germline lookup yields CDR1 SGHAT and CDR2 FQNNGV. CDR3: CASSLEQTGRETRYF. The CDR3 DNA follows: TGTGCCAGCAGTTTGGAGCAGACCGGACGGGAGACCCGGTACTTC.

Remarks on this clonotype: A single base separates this from a much larger clone, so it may be a read error. V gene TRBV24-1 combines with J gene TRBJ2-7; weak D call: TRBD2 (6 bases). The CDR3 totals 15 residues. Trimming stripped 11 bases from V and 2 bases from J, with 21 bases between. Germline CDR1 reads KGHDR; CDR2 reads SFDVKD. The CDR3 is CAITDPGLIPYEQYF. The DNA for the CDR3 is TGTGCCATCACTGACCCGGGACTCATACCCTACGAGCAGTACTTC.

This clonotype occurred once. V is TRBV11-3 and J is TRBJ2-2, with D unclear. V lost 4 bases, J lost 10 bases, and 13 bases lay in between. Germline CDR1 SGHNT, CDR2 YENEEA. This CDR3 is 13 amino acids long. The CDR3, as DNA: TGTGCCAGCAGCTCCGACATTCGCGTGGAGCTGTTTTTT. Translation gives CASSSDIRVELFF.

A word on this clonotype: Because it lacks the conserved phenylalanine or tryptophan at the end, this CDR3 is likely a read error. This sequence joins TRBV11-2 and TRBJ2-1; TRBD1 matches 9 bases. Germline V gene sequence: CDR1 SGHAT, CDR2 FQNNGV. The CDR3 is 15 amino acids. DNA of the CDR3: TGCGCCAGCAGCCAAGACGGACAGGGGTACAATGAGCAGTTCTTA. It specifies CASSQDGQGYNEQFL.

The J gene is TRBJ2-2, the V gene TRBV29-1; the D is unclear. The CDR3 is 15 residues long. Between the trimmed V and J ends, which lost 6 bases and 4 bases, there was a span of 18 bases. CDR1 and CDR2 (germline): SQVTM, ANQGSEA. CDR3 loop: CSVTVINGFTGELFF. CDR3 in DNA: TGCAGCGTGACCGTGATTAACGGGTTCACCGGGGAGCTGTTTTTT.

The chain joins TRBV6-5 to TRBJ2-6, with 10 bases that match TRBD2. CDR3 length: 17 amino acids. Germline V gives CDR1 MNHEY, CDR2 SVGAGI. With 6 bases clipped from V and 9 bases from J, the junction kept 14 bases outside the gene matches. CDR3 in amino acids: CASSLAGASPGVNVLTF. The CDR3 region has the DNA TGTGCCAGCAGCCTAGCGGGAGCCAGCCCTGGAGTCAACGTCCTGACTTTC.

Note on this clonotype: A much more abundant neighbour one base away suggests this may be a read error. V and J are TRBV4-1 and TRBJ1-2; D perhaps matches TRBD1 (5 bases). The CDR3 runs to 13 residues. The V gene's germline CDR1 is MGHRA and CDR2 YSYEKL. Written as DNA, the CDR3 is TGCGCCAGCGGCCAAGATATACGGGGCGGCTACACCTTC. Encoded protein: CASGQDIRGGYTF.

This clonotype was counted a single time. This rearrangement joins TRBV11-1 to TRBJ2-1; no definite D call. V was shortened by 2 bases and J by 6 bases, with 14 bases between the two germline ends. CDR1 and CDR2 from the germline V gene are SGHAT and FQDESV (reference sequence). This CDR3 is built from 15 residues. CDR3 residues: CASSLTLSGFNEQFF. In DNA, the CDR3 is TGTGCCAGCAGCTTAACGTTATCGGGTTTCAATGAGCAGTTCTTC. Full variable domain (outside the CDR3, taken from reference TRBV11-1 and TRBJ2-1): EAEVAQSPRYKITEKSQAVAFWCDPISGHATLYWYRQILGQGPELLVQFQDESVVDDSQLPKDRFSAERLKGVDSTLKIQPAELGDSAMYLCASSLTLSGFNEQFFGPGTRLTVL.

The table lists this clonotype with a few counts. The chain uses TRBV6-1 and TRBJ1-1; 8 bases are shared with TRBD1. The CDR3 is 13 amino acids. CDR1 MNHNS and CDR2 SASEGT come from the germline V gene. Trimming at V came to 9 bases and at J to 3 bases, leaving 6 bases not matched to a gene. CDR3 nucleotide sequence: TGTGCCAGTGAAGACAGGGGCGACACTGAAGCTTTCTTT. It codes for CASEDRGDTEAFF.